This is a list of T cell receptor beta chains from one sample in a study of blood T cell repertoires in COVID-19. Using immunoSEQ multiplex PCR, the repertoire was profiled, and TCRdb retains in-frame clones only, with some absent. The repertoire holds about 95,000 clones, with 89% as singletons. The sample was peripheral blood. All receptors come from a man aged 50 or older with COVID-19, enrolled during active disease. Each CDR3 is given with its conserved first and last residue. Fields, in order: J gene, clone size, D gene, V gene, CDR3 DNA, CDR3 protein. The D gene is left open where the match is weak. Rows give clone size only sometimes, using once, few, many, or a class for an expanded clone.

TRBJ2-5 | . | . | TRBV6-5 | TGTGCCAGCAGTTACGGGGGGGCAGAGACCCAGTACTTC | CASSYGGAETQYF
TRBJ1-3 | . | . | TRBV4-2 | TGTGCCAGCAGCCAAGATTTCGGGGGTACTGGAAACACCATATATTTT | CASSQDFGGTGNTIYF
TRBJ1-2 | . | TRBD1 | TRBV12-5 | TGTGCTAGTGGTTTGGTACTGGACAGGGTCTATGGCTACACCTTC | CASGLVLDRVYGYTF
TRBJ2-7 | . | . | TRBV18 | TGTGCCAGCTCACCAAAGGCTAGTAGTTACGAGCAGTACTTC | CASSPKASSYEQYF
TRBJ1-3 | . | . | TRBV7-9 | TGTGCCAGCAGCCCCGGGACATCTGGAAACACCATATATTTT | CASSPGTSGNTIYF
TRBJ1-6 | . | TRBD1 | TRBV7-2 | TGTGCCAGCAGTCCTCTGGGCGCAGGGGGGAATTCACCCCTCCACTTT | CASSPLGAGGNSPLHF
TRBJ1-1 | . | . | TRBV12-3/TRBV12-4 | TGTGCCAGCAAAATCGTCGGGACTGAAGCTTTCTTT | CASKIVGTEAFF
TRBJ2-1 | once | . | TRBV30 | TGTGCCTGGAGTAAATACACTAGCCTGCCTGAGCAGTTCTTC | CAWSKYTSLPEQFF
TRBJ1-5 | . | TRBD1 | TRBV27 | TGTGCCAGCAGTTTATTACGGGACAGCTCCGGCAATCAGCCCCAGCATTTT | CASSLLRDSSGNQPQHF
TRBJ2-5 | . | TRBD1 | TRBV2 | TGTGCCAGCAGTGAAGAACTACCTCGGGACAGTGCGGCGGGGACCCAGTACTTC | CASSEELPRDSAAGTQYF
TRBJ1-2 | . | . | TRBV19 | TGTGCCAGTAGTATAAGTAGAAACGAACTCCATGGCTACACCTTC | CASSISRNELHGYTF
TRBJ2-7 | . | . | TRBV30 | TGTGCCTGGAGCTTGAGACAGTCACATACCTACGAGCAGTACTTC | CAWSLRQSHTYEQYF
TRBJ2-1 | . | TRBD2 | TRBV24-1 | TGTGCCACCAGTGATTCCATCGGGACTACAGCCTACAATGAGCAGTTCTTC | CATSDSIGTTAYNEQFF
TRBJ1-4 | few | TRBD1 | TRBV28 | TGTGCCAGCAGTTCGCAGGGGGCAGAAAAACTGTTTTTT | CASSSQGAEKLFF
TRBJ1-1 | . | TRBD1 | TRBV4-1 | TGCGCCAGCAGCCAAGCCCCCTGGGGACAGGAGAACACTGAAGCTTTCTTT | CASSQAPWGQENTEAFF
TRBJ1-2 | . | . | TRBV28 | TGTGCCAGCAGTTACCTCTCGGTGAACTATGGCTACACCTTC | CASSYLSVNYGYTF
TRBJ1-1 | . | . | TRBV30 | TGTGCCTGGAGGGGGAAGGGAGACACTGAAGCTTTCTTT | CAWRGKGDTEAFF
TRBJ1-3 | . | TRBD1 | TRBV19 | TGTGCCAGTAGTATGGACAGGGTGTCTGGAAACACCATATATTTT | CASSMDRVSGNTIYF
TRBJ2-7 | . | TRBD1 | TRBV18 | TGTGCCAGCTCACCTGGACAGGTAGGCTACGAGCAGTACTTC | CASSPGQVGYEQYF
TRBJ2-2 | . | TRBD1 | TRBV9 | TGTGCCAGCAGCGTATGGGACAGGGTGAACACCGGGGAGCTGTTTTTT | CASSVWDRVNTGELFF
TRBJ2-6 | . | TRBD1 | TRBV6-2/TRBV6-3 | TGTGCCAGCAGTTCCACAGGGGTCGGGGCCAACGTCCTGACTTTC | CASSSTGVGANVLTF
TRBJ2-2 | . | TRBD2 | TRBV19 | TGTGCCAGTAGTACACAGACTAGCGACGGGGAGCTGTTTTTT | CASSTQTSDGELFF
TRBJ2-5 | . | TRBD1 | TRBV5-1 | TGCGCCAGCAGCTCGGGACAGGGGCGGGGAGAGACCCAGTACTTC | CASSSGQGRGETQYF